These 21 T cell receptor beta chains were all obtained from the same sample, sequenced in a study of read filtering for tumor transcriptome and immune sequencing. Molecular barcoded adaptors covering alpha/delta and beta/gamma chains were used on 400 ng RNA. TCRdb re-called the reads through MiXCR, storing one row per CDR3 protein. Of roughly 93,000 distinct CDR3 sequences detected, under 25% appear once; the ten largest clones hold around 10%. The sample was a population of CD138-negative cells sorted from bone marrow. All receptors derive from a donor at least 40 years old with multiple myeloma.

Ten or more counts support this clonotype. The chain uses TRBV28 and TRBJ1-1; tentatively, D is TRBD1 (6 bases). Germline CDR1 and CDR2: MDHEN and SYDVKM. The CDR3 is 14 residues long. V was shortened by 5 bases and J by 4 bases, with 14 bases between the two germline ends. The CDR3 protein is CASSVPGHSTEAFF. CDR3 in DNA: TGTGCCAGCAGTGTACCGGGACACAGCACTGAAGCTTTCTTT.

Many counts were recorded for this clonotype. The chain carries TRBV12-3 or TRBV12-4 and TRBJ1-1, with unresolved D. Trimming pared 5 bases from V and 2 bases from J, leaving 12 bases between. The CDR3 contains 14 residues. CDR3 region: CASSQYPENTEAFF. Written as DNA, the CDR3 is TGTGCCAGCAGTCAATACCCAGAAAACACTGAAGCTTTCTTT.

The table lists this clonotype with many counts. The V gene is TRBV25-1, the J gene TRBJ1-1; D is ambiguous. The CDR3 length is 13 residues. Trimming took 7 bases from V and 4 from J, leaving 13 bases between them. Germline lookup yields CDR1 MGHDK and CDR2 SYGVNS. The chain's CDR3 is CASTKQEGTEAFF. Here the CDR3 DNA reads TGTGCCAGCACTAAACAAGAGGGCACTGAAGCTTTCTTT.

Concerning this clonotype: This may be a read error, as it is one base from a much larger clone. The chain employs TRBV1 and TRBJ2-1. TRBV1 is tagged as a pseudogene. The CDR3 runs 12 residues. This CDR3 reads CTSGQETNEQFF. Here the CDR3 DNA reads TGCACCAGCGGCCAAGAAACCAATGAGCAGTTCTTC.

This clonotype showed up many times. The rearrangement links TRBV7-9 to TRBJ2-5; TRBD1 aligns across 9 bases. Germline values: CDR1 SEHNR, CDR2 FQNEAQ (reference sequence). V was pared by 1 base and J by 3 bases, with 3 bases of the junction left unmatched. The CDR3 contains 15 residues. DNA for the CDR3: TGTGCCAGCAGCTTAGTTACAGGGGGCAAAGAGACCCAGTACTTC. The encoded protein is CASSLVTGGKETQYF.

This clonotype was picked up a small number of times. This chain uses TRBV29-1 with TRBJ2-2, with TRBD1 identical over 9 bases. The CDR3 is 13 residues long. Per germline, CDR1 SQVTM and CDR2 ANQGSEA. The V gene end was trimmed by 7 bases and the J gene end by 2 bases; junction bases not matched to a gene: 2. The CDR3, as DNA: TGCAGCGCGGGACAGGGTAACACCGGGGAGCTGTTTTTT. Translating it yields CSAGQGNTGELFF.

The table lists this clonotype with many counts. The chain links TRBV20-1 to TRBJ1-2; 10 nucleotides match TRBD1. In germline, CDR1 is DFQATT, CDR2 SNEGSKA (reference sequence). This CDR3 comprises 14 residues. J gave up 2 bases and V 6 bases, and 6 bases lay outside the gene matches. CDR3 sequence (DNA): TGCAGTGCGCCTCGACAGGGGGCAAACTATGGCTACACCTTC. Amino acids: CSAPRQGANYGYTF.

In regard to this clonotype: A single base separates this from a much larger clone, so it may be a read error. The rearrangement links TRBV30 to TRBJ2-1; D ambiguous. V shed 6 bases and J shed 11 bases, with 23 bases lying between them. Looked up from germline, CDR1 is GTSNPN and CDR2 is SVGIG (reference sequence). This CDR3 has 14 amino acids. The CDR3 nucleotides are TGTGCCTGCACGGCCGGGTCGGTCCGACATCAGCAGTTCTTC. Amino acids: CACTAGSVRHQQFF.

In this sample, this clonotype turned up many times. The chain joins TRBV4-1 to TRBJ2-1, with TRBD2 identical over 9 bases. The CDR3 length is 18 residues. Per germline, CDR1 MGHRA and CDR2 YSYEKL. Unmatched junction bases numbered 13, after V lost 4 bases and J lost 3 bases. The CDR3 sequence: CASSRFTERGAHYNEQFF. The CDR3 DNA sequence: TGCGCCAGCAGCCGATTTACGGAGCGGGGGGCCCACTACAATGAGCAGTTCTTC.

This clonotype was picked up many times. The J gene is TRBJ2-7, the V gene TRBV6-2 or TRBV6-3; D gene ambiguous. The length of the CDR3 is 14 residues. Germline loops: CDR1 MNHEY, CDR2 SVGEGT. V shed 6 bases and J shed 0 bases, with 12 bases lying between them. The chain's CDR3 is CASRDAYNSYEQYF. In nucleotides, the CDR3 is TGTGCCAGCAGGGATGCCTATAACTCCTACGAGCAGTACTTC.

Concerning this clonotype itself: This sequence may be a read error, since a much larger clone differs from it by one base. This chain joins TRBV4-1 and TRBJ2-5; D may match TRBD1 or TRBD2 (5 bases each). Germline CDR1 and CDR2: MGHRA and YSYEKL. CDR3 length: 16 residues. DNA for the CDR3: TGCGCCAGCAGCCACCCCGGGACCCCGAGCCAAGAGACCCTGTACTTC. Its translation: CASSHPGTPSQETLYF.

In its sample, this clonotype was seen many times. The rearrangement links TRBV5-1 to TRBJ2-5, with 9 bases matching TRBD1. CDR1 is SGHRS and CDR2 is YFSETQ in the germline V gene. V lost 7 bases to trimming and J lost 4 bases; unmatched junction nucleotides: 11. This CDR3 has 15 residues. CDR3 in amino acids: CASRITGGVGETQYF. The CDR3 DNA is TGCGCCAGCCGGATAACAGGGGGCGTCGGAGAGACCCAGTACTTC.

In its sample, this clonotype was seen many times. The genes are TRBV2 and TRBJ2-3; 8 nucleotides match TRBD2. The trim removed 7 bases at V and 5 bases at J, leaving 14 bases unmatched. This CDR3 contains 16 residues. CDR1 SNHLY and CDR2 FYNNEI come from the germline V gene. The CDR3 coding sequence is TGTGCCAGCATGGGGAAGGGACTAGTAGTCGGAGATACGCAGTATTTT. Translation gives CASMGKGLVVGDTQYF.

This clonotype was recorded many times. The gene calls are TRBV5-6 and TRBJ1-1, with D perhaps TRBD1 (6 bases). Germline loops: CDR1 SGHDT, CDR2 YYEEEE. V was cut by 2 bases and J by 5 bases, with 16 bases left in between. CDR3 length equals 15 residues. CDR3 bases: TGTGCCAGCAGCTTTGGTGTGGGGGCGCGAACTGAAGCTTTCTTT. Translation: CASSFGVGARTEAFF.

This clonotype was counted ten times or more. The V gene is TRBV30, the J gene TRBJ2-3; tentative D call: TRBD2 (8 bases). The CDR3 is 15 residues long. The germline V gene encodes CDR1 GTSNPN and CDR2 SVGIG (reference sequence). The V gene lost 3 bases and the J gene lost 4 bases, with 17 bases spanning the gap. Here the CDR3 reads CAWRAPGGGPDTQYF. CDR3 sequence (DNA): TGTGCCTGGAGGGCCCCGGGAGGGGGCCCAGATACGCAGTATTTT.

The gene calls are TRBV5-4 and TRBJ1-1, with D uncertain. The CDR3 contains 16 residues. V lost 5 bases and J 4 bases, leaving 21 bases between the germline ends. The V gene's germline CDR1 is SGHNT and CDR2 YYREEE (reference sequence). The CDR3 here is CASSSPEQQVSTEAFF. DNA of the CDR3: TGTGCCAGCAGTTCACCGGAACAGCAGGTGAGCACTGAAGCTTTCTTT.

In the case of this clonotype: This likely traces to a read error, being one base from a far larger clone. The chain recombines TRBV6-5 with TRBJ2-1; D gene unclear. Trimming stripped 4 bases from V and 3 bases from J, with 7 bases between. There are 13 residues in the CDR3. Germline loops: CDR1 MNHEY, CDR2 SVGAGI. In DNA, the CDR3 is TGTGCCAGCAGTTCGGACCTCTACAATGAGCAGTTCTTC. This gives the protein CASSSDLYNEQFF.

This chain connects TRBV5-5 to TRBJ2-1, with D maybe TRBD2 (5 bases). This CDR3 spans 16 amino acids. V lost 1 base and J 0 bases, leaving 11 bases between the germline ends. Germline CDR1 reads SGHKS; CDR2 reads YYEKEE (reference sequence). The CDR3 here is CASSLRVGSSYNEQFF. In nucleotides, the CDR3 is TGTGCCAGCAGCTTGCGGGTGGGGAGCTCCTACAATGAGCAGTTCTTC. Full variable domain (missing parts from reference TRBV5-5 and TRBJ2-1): DAGVTQSPTHLIKTRGQQVTLRCSPISGHKSVSWYQQVLGQGPQFIFQYYEKEERGRGNFPDRFSARQFPNYSSELNVNALLLGDSALYLCASSLRVGSSYNEQFFGPGTRLTVL.

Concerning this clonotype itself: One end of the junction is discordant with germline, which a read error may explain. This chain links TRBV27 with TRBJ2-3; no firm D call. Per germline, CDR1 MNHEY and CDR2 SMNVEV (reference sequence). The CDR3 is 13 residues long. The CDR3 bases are TGTGCCGGCAGTCTTATAGTTTCCGATACGCAGTATTTT. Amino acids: CAGSLIVSDTQYF.

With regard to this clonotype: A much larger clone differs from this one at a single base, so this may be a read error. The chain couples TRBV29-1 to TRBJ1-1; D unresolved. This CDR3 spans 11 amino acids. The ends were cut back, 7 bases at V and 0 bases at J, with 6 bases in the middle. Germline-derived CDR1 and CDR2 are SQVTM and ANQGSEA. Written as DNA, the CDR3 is TGCAGCGCTGCTTTGAACACTGAAGCTTTCTTT. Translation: CSAALNTEAFF. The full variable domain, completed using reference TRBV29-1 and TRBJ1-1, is SAVISQKPSRDICQRGTSLTIQCQVDSQVTMMFWYRQQPGQSLTLIATANQGSEATYESGFVIDKFPISRPNLTFSTLTVSNMSPEDSSIYLCSAALNTEAFFGQGTRLTVV.

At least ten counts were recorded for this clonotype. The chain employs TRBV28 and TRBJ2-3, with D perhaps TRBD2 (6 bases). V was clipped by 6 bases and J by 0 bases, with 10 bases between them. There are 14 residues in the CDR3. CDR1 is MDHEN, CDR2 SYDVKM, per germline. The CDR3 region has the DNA TGTGCCAGCAGACAGAGCGGGAGCACAGATACGCAGTATTTT. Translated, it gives CASRQSGSTDTQYF.